Following are 25 T cell receptor beta chains from one sample sequenced in a study of persistence of HIV-infected CD4 T cells. Sequencing used immunoSEQ version 4 in survey mode. Sequencing used immunoSEQ multiplex PCR; TCRdb keeps in-frame clones, though not all of them. The data contain about 33,000 clones, roughly 82% of them singletons. Lysates of CMV-infected fibroblasts at 10 ug/mL stimulated these cells. Memory cells lacking CD40L and CD69 with high CD45RO were sorted. Their recognized antigens are unknown. The sequencing used CD4+ T cells sorted from PBMCs after roughly 18-hour stimulation, collected from a patient who received antiretroviral therapy. The origin of the receptors is an adult man with HIV who was CMV-seropositive.

The V call is TRBV7-2, the J call TRBJ2-1; 8 nucleotides align to TRBD1. Germline V gene data show CDR1 as SGHTA and CDR2 as FQGNSA. The CDR3 contains 17 residues. V trimming: 3 bases; J trimming: 4 bases; junction bases outside the gene matches: 11. The CDR3 region has the DNA TGTGCCAGCAGCTTCACTTCAGGGGGCGTGGGATACAATGAGCAGTTCTTC. This translates into CASSFTSGGVGYNEQFF.

The chain joins TRBV25-1 to TRBJ1-1, with 7 bases matching TRBD1. This CDR3 has 17 residues. The germline V gene encodes CDR1 MGHDK and CDR2 SYGVNS. With V trimmed by 4 bases and J by 1 base, 12 bases remained unmatched. CDR3 coding DNA: TGTGCCAGCAGTGGGTTTTTAAGACAGGGCGGGAACACTGAAGCTTTCTTT. It is translated as CASSGFLRQGGNTEAFF. The whole variable domain, remainder taken from reference TRBV25-1 and TRBJ1-1, is EADIYQTPRYLVIGTGKKITLECSQTMGHDKMYWYQQDPGMELHLIHYSYGVNSTEKGDLSSESTVSRIRTEHFPLTLESARPSHTSQYLCASSGFLRQGGNTEAFFGQGTRLTVV.

The CDR3 DNA reads TGCGCCAGCAGCCTTCGATTGGGGAGCTCCTACAATGAGCAGTTCTTC. The encoded protein is CASSLRLGSSYNEQFF. V and J are TRBV5-1 and TRBJ2-1; tentative D call: TRBD2 (5 bases). The V gene lost 4 bases and the J gene lost 0 bases, with 14 bases spanning the gap. CDR1 is SGHRS and CDR2 is YFSETQ in the germline V gene. CDR3 length equals 16 residues.

The V gene is TRBV6-5, the J gene TRBJ2-1; 8 nucleotides agree with TRBD2. V dropped 2 bases and J dropped 10; count of bases not matched to a gene: 10. Germline CDR1 MNHEY, CDR2 SVGAGI. The CDR3 consists of 15 residues. The CDR3 DNA sequence: TGTGCCAGCAGTTACGACGGGGGGGCCGTCTTCGAGCAGTTCTTC. It translates to CASSYDGGAVFEQFF.

The chain links TRBV27 to TRBJ1-4; 7 bases fit TRBD1. Germline-derived CDR1 and CDR2 are MNHEY and SMNVEV (reference sequence). Trimming at V came to 1 base and at J to 2 bases, leaving 7 bases not matched to a gene. The CDR3 covers 17 residues. CDR3 coding DNA: TGTGCCAGCAGTTTATATGGCAGGGGGAGTACTAATGAAAAACTGTTTTTT. Protein sequence: CASSLYGRGSTNEKLFF.

The chain's CDR3 is CASRVTGTAYNEQFF. The CDR3 nucleotides are TGTGCCAGCAGGGTGACCGGGACAGCCTACAATGAGCAGTTCTTC. This rearrangement joins TRBV27 to TRBJ2-1, with TRBD1 identical over 7 bases. The germline gives CDR1 MNHEY, CDR2 SMNVEV (reference sequence). V was pared by 6 bases and J by 2 bases, with 7 bases of the junction left unmatched. The CDR3 extends over 15 amino acids.

V is TRBV27 and J is TRBJ2-7, with 7 bases matching TRBD2. Germline CDR1 and CDR2: MNHEY and SMNVEV (reference sequence). V lost 6 bases to trimming and J lost 5 bases; unmatched junction nucleotides: 13. The CDR3 runs to 15 residues. CDR3 loop: CASRTGGRKANEQYF. The CDR3 bases are TGTGCCAGCAGGACGGGGGGACGTAAGGCCAACGAGCAGTACTTC.

The rearrangement joins TRBV18 to TRBJ1-2; tentative D call: TRBD1 (6 bases). V was cut by 4 bases and J by 0 bases, with 12 bases left in between. Germline assignment: CDR1 KGHSH and CDR2 LQKENI. CDR3 length: 15 amino acids. The CDR3, as DNA: TGTGCCAGCTCACTAGTGGACAGCTCTAACTATGGCTACACCTTC. Its translation is CASSLVDSSNYGYTF.

This rearrangement joins TRBV5-6 to TRBJ1-2, with 7 bases matching TRBD1. V trimming: 4 bases; J trimming: 0 bases; junction bases outside the gene matches: 6. This CDR3 has 15 residues. CDR1 is SGHDT, CDR2 YYEEEE, per germline. CDR3 residues: CASSKTGKTNYGYTF. Written as DNA, the CDR3 is TGTGCCAGCAGCAAGACAGGGAAGACTAACTATGGCTACACCTTC.

The chain carries TRBV29-1 and TRBJ1-2, with 7 bases fitting TRBD1. CDR1 and CDR2 (germline): SQVTM, ANQGSEA. The V segment lost 2 bases and the J segment 8 bases; nucleotides outside the gene matches: 11. The CDR3 is 14 residues long. For the CDR3, the DNA is TGCAGCGTTGAACAGAACAGGGGTAATTTGGGCTACACCTTC. Amino acid sequence: CSVEQNRGNLGYTF.

J is TRBJ1-3 and V is TRBV5-1; no definite D call. This CDR3 is 15 amino acids long. Germline lookup yields CDR1 SGHRS and CDR2 YFSETQ. Trimming left V 1 base short and J 4 bases short, with 12 bases between. This CDR3 reads CASSLTASAGNTIYF. In DNA, the CDR3 is TGCGCCAGCAGCTTGACGGCGAGTGCAGGAAACACCATATATTTT.

The V gene is TRBV6-1, the J gene TRBJ1-2; no clear D. Germline-derived CDR1 and CDR2 are MNHNS and SASEGT. With 2 bases removed from V and 4 bases from J, the gap between germline ends came to 11 bases. This CDR3 region has 14 residues. CDR3 loop: CASSEWADPYGYTF. The CDR3 DNA follows: TGTGCCAGCAGTGAATGGGCAGACCCCTATGGCTACACCTTC.

The chain carries TRBV12-3 or TRBV12-4 and TRBJ2-2, with unresolved D. CDR3 length: 13 residues. The V end was cut by 3 bases, the J end by 6 bases, with 8 bases between. The CDR3 coding sequence is TGTGCCAGCAGTTTGGTGGATGCCGGGGAGCTGTTTTTT. Translation gives CASSLVDAGELFF.

This CDR3 is CASSLSLTGGTEAFF. CDR3 nucleotides: TGCGCCAGCAGCTTGAGCTTAACGGGAGGCACTGAAGCTTTCTTT. This chain links TRBV5-1 with TRBJ1-1; D remains ambiguous. The length of the CDR3 is 15 residues. Trimming pared 1 base from V and 4 bases from J, leaving 14 bases between. CDR1 and CDR2 from the germline V gene are SGHRS and YFSETQ.

V gene TRBV5-6 combines with J gene TRBJ1-1; TRBD1 might be the D (5 bases). CDR1 SGHDT and CDR2 YYEEEE come from the germline V gene. Trimming stripped 5 bases from V and 0 bases from J, with 11 bases between. The CDR3 runs 14 residues. As DNA, the CDR3 is TGTGCCAGCAGAAGGGGCCTCGTGAACACTGAAGCTTTCTTT. Translated, it gives CASRRGLVNTEAFF.

The chain couples TRBV5-1 to TRBJ2-3; 7 nucleotides agree with TRBD2. CDR1 and CDR2 (germline): SGHRS, YFSETQ. CDR3 length: 15 residues. V gave up 1 base and J gave up 1 base; unmatched junction bases: 3. The CDR3 here is CASSLSGLGTDTQYF. The DNA for the CDR3 is TGCGCCAGCAGCTTGTCAGGACTAGGCACAGATACGCAGTATTTT.

The V call is TRBV6-5, the J call TRBJ1-5; the match to TRBD1 covers 7 bases. This CDR3 has 13 amino acids. The germline V gene has CDR1 MNHEY and CDR2 SVGAGI. The V segment lost 10 bases and the J segment 3 bases; nucleotides outside the gene matches: 6. The CDR3, as DNA: TGTGCCACGAGCGGACAGGACAATCAGCCCCAGCATTTT. Protein product: CATSGQDNQPQHF.

The DNA of the CDR3 is TGTGCCAGCAGTCCCCTAGCGGGGCAGGGTTCCGGGGAGCTGTTTTTT. It encodes CASSPLAGQGSGELFF. The rearrangement links TRBV27 to TRBJ2-2; 9 bases map to TRBD2. The CDR3 is made up of 16 amino acids. CDR1 and CDR2 from the germline V gene are MNHEY and SMNVEV (reference sequence). With 5 bases clipped from V and 6 bases from J, the junction kept 10 bases outside the gene matches.

The chain is built from TRBV30 and TRBJ1-1; D not resolved. The ends were cut back, 0 bases at V and 0 bases at J, with 11 bases in the middle. Germline lookup yields CDR1 GTSNPN and CDR2 SVGIG (reference sequence). The CDR3 sequence is 15 residues long. DNA of the CDR3: TGTGCCTGGAGTGTACGCCAGGTAATGAACACTGAAGCTTTCTTT. Translated: CAWSVRQVMNTEAFF.

The V and J genes are TRBV24-1 and TRBJ2-1; 9 positions agree with TRBD1. V lost 6 bases and J lost 5; bases outside the gene matches: 7. The germline V gene has CDR1 KGHDR and CDR2 SFDVKD. There are 15 residues in the CDR3. CDR3 region: CATSRPGTGNNEQFF. The CDR3 region has the DNA TGTGCCACCAGTCGTCCCGGGACAGGGAACAATGAGCAGTTCTTC.

CDR3 sequence (DNA): TGCGCCAGCAGTGAGGGCAGGGGCTCCTACAATGAGCAGTTCTTC. This encodes CASSEGRGSYNEQFF. The rearrangement uses TRBV10-1 and TRBJ2-1; a weak D match, TRBD1 (6 bases). Between the trimmed V and J ends, which lost 2 bases and 0 bases, there was a span of 8 bases. The CDR3 totals 15 residues. Germline lookup yields CDR1 WNHNN and CDR2 SYGVQD (reference sequence).

In its sample, this clone was seen once. The gene calls are TRBV2 and TRBJ1-6; 7 bases match TRBD1. The V gene end was trimmed by 0 bases and the J gene end by 10 bases; junction bases not matched to a gene: 6. CDR3 size: 15 residues. The germline V gene has CDR1 SNHLY and CDR2 FYNNEI. CDR3 in amino acids: CASSEAEGAGSPLHF. The CDR3 DNA sequence: TGTGCCAGCAGTGAAGCGGAGGGGGCAGGGTCACCCCTCCACTTT. Looking up the rest from reference TRBV2 and TRBJ1-6 gives the full variable domain: EPEVTQTPSHQVTQMGQEVILRCVPISNHLYFYWYRQILGQKVEFLVSFYNNEISEKSEIFDDQFSVERPDGSNFTLKIRSTKLEDSAMYFCASSEAEGAGSPLHFGNGTRLTVT.

The rearrangement uses TRBV2 and TRBJ2-5; D unresolved. The V gene's germline CDR1 is SNHLY and CDR2 FYNNEI. V lost 4 bases to trimming and J lost 5 bases, with 8 bases between them. The CDR3 totals 12 residues. In DNA, the CDR3 is TGTGCCAGCAGTGCTGTGGTGGAGACCCAGTACTTC. It is translated as CASSAVVETQYF.

The J gene is TRBJ2-3, the V gene TRBV19, with D possibly being TRBD2 (6 bases). The CDR3 has 17 residues. In germline, CDR1 is LNHDA, CDR2 SQIVND (reference sequence). Trimming removed 6 bases at V and 0 bases at J, with 19 bases between. CDR3 in DNA: TGTGCCAGTAGGCCCCCGGGACTTGCGTCTAGCACAGATACGCAGTATTTT. This gives the protein CASRPPGLASSTDTQYF.

A remark on this clone: Sequence at one end of the junction differs from germline and may be a read error. This chain uses TRBV18 with TRBJ1-3; unclear D gene. This CDR3 spans 13 amino acids. CDR1 is KGHSH and CDR2 is LQKENI in the germline V gene. The CDR3 region has the DNA TGTGCCAGCTCACCAATATCTCACGGTCTAGGGCATTTT. This sequence encodes CASSPISHGLGHF.